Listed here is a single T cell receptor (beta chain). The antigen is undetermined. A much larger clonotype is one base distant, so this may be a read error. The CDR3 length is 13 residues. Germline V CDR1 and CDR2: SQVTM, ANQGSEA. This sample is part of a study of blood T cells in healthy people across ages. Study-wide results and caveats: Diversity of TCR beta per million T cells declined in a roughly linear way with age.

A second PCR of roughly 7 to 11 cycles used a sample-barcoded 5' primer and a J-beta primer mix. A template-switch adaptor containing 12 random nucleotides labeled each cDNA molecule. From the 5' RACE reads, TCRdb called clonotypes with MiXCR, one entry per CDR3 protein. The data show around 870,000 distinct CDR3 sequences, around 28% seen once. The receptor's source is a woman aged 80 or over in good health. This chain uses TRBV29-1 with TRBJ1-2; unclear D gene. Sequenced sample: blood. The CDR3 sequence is CSVEKVLGYGHTF. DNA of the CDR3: TGCAGCGTTGAGAAGGTTTTGGGCTATGGCCACACCTTC.